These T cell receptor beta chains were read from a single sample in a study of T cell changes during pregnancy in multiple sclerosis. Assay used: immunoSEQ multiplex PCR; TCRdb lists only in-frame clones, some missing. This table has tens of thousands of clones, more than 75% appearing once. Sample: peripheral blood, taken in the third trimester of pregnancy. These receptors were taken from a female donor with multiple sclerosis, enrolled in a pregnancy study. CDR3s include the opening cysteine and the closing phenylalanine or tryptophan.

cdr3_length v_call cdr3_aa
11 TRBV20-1 CSASGREKLFF
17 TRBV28 CATSRIAGSHSYNEQFF
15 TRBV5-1 CASSLGGGVNTEAFF
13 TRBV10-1 CASSERGGYGYTF
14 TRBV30 CAWKDRVSPYEQYF
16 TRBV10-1 CASSDPGGGRPYEQYF
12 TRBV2 CASTGGSHGYTF
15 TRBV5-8 CASSLFSQAKNIQYF
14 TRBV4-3 CASSQVRWVDTQYF
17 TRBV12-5 CASGLVTSRDTNSPLHF
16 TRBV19 CASSIGAGGNTDTQYF
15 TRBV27 CASSLAGYPYNEQFF